Below, 6 T cell receptor beta chains from the same sample are listed, as sequenced in a study of cytomegalovirus exposure and HLA in healthy donors. PCR primers comprised 60 Vbeta and 13 Jbeta primers. Sequencing used immunoSEQ multiplex PCR; TCRdb keeps in-frame clones, though not all of them. The table for this sample gives about 160,000 clones. Sequencing input: PBMCs. Receptors were obtained from a woman aged 55-70 years in good health and CMV-seronegative.

The V and J genes are TRBV29-1 and TRBJ1-2; a weak D match, TRBD1 (5 bases). V gave up 3 bases and J gave up 8 bases, with 16 bases separating them. CDR1 and CDR2 from the germline V gene are SQVTM and ANQGSEA. The CDR3 totals 13 residues. CDR3 nucleotide sequence: TGCAGCGTTGACTGGTCGTCCGGGGGAGGCTACACCTTC. This codes for CSVDWSSGGGYTF. The whole variable domain, remainder taken from reference TRBV29-1 and TRBJ1-2, is SAVISQKPSRDICQRGTSLTIQCQVDSQVTMMFWYRQQPGQSLTLIATANQGSEATYESGFVIDKFPISRPNLTFSTLTVSNMSPEDSSIYLCSVDWSSGGGYTFGSGTRLTVV.

The chain couples TRBV5-1 to TRBJ1-2; 9 nucleotides agree with TRBD1. V shed 4 bases and J 6 bases; nucleotides not matched to a gene: 16. CDR1 SGHRS and CDR2 YFSETQ come from the germline V gene. CDR3 length: 17 amino acids. The chain's CDR3 is CASSLRTGASPADGYTF. The CDR3 DNA follows: TGCGCCAGCAGCCTCAGGACAGGGGCCTCACCCGCGGATGGCTACACCTTC.

The chain employs TRBV7-9 and TRBJ2-1, with 10 bases that match TRBD2. Per germline, CDR1 SEHNR and CDR2 FQNEAQ (reference sequence). Trimming at V came to 3 bases and at J to 7 bases, leaving 6 bases not matched to a gene. There are 15 residues in the CDR3. CDR3 in DNA: TGTGCCAGCAGCTTTGGACTAGCGGAGACTAATGAGCAGTTCTTC. It codes for CASSFGLAETNEQFF. Full variable domain (missing parts from reference TRBV7-9 and TRBJ2-1): DTGVSQNPRHKITKRGQNVTFRCDPISEHNRLYWYRQTLGQGPEFLTYFQNEAQLEKSRLLSDRFSAERPKGSFSTLEIQRTEQGDSAMYLCASSFGLAETNEQFFGPGTRLTVL.

The genes are TRBV14 and TRBJ2-3; TRBD2 is a possible D gene (5 bases). Trimming cost V 1 base and J 6 bases, with 14 bases left between them. The CDR3 is 15 amino acids. Germline loops: CDR1 SGHDN, CDR2 FVKESK. CDR3 region: CASSQVGGRRDTQYF. CDR3 bases: TGTGCCAGCAGCCAAGTAGGTGGGAGAAGGGATACGCAGTATTTT.

The J gene is TRBJ2-7, the V gene TRBV7-9; maybe TRBD1 (6 bases). Germline loops: CDR1 SEHNR, CDR2 FQNEAQ (reference sequence). V lost 5 bases to trimming and J lost 0 bases, with 11 bases between them. The CDR3 contains 14 residues. The CDR3 sequence: CASSTRQASYEQYF. In DNA, the CDR3 is TGTGCCAGCAGCACCCGACAGGCCTCCTACGAGCAGTACTTC.

The CDR3 reads CASRIQGSGTDTQYF. The CDR3, as DNA: TGTGCCAGTAGGATCCAGGGATCTGGAACAGATACGCAGTATTTT. V usage is TRBV19 and J usage is TRBJ2-3; perhaps TRBD1 as D (5 bases). V dropped 6 bases and J dropped 3 bases, with 16 bases sitting between them. Germline loops: CDR1 LNHDA, CDR2 SQIVND (reference sequence). This CDR3 has 15 residues.